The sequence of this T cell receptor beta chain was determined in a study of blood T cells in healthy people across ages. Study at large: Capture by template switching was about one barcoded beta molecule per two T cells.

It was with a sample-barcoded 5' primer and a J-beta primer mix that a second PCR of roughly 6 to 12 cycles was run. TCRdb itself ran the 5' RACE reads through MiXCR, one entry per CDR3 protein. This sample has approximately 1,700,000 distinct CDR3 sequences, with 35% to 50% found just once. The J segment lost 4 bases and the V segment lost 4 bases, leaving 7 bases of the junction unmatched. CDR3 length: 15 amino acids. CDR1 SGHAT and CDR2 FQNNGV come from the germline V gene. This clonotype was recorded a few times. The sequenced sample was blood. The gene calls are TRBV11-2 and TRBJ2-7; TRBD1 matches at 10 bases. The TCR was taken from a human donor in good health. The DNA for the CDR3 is TGTGCCAGCAGCTCGGGACAGGGGCCGGTATACGAGCAGTACTTC. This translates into CASSSGQGPVYEQYF.